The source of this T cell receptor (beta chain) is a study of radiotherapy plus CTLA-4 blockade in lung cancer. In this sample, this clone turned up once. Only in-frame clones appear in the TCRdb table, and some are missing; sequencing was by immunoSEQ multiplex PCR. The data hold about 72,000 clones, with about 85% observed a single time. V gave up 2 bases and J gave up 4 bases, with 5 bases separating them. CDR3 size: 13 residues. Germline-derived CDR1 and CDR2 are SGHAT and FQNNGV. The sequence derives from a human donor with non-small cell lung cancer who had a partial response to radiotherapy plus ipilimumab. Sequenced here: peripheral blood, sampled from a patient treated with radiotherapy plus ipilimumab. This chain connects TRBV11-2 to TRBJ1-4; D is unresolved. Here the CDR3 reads CASSLRGNEKLFF. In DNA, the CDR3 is TGTGCCAGCAGCTTACGGGGTAATGAAAAACTGTTTTTT.